The source of this TCR beta chain is a study of identical twins. Germline-derived CDR1 and CDR2 are GTSNPN and SVGIG (reference sequence). V was shortened by 0 bases and J by 4 bases, with 9 bases between the two germline ends. There are 13 residues in the CDR3. It was template switching that added a universal primer site, and there were unique molecular identifiers on the cDNA. TCRdb independently ran MiXCR on the 5' RACE reads; one entry per CDR3 protein. In the table there are around 670,000 distinct CDR3 sequences, around 6% of which are singletons. This clonotype was seen only a few times. Its target is not known. Findings and limits, study-wide: For cord blood, abundant beta clonotypes had fewer insertions, unlike memory repertoires, which showed none. Twins' surplus sharing was weaker for beta out-of-frame sequences. Excess low generation probability was seen in twin-shared out-of-frame alpha sequences.

The chain combines TRBV30 with TRBJ1-1; D gene ambiguous. The sample was naive T cells sorted from blood. The clonotype was recovered from a man between 18 and 35 years old in good health. CDR3 sequence reads: CAWSVGGATEAFF. The CDR3 coding sequence is TGTGCCTGGAGTGTAGGTGGTGCCACTGAAGCTTTCTTT.